These 4 T cell receptor beta chains came from one sample sequenced in a study of T cell responses to AZD1222 COVID-19 vaccine. Using immunoSEQ multiplex PCR, the repertoire was profiled, and TCRdb retains in-frame clones only, with some absent. The sample contains 150,000 to 200,000 clones, over 85% of which appear only once. The starting material was peripheral blood, obtained on day 0 of AZD1222 vaccination. The receptors stem from an adult in good health.

This chain links TRBV5-1 with TRBJ2-1, with TRBD2 matching over 10 bases. Per germline, CDR1 SGHRS and CDR2 YFSETQ. V was clipped by 8 bases and J by 9 bases; unmatched bases: 11. This CDR3 has 14 amino acids. The CDR3 DNA sequence: TGCGCCAGTTCATCCAGCGGGAGGGCCGTTGAGCAGTTCTTC. Encoded protein: CASSSSGRAVEQFF. The variable domain in full, completed from reference TRBV5-1 and TRBJ2-1, reads KAGVTQTPRYLIKTRGQQVTLSCSPISGHRSVSWYQQTPGQGLQFLFEYFSETQRNKGNFPGRFSGRQFSNSRSEMNVSTLELGDSALYLCASSSSGRAVEQFFGPGTRLTVL.

The genes are TRBV18 and TRBJ2-5; D uncertain. With 5 bases removed from V and 5 bases from J, the gap between germline ends came to 12 bases. Germline V gene sequence: CDR1 KGHSH, CDR2 LQKENI. The CDR3 contains 13 residues. CDR3 amino acids: CASSSSPVETQYF. The CDR3 DNA sequence: TGTGCCAGCTCATCTTCTCCTGTGGAGACCCAGTACTTC.

The chain links TRBV4-3 to TRBJ1-6, with a tentative D call TRBD1 (5 bases). This CDR3 region has 16 residues. The germline V gene encodes CDR1 LGHNA and CDR2 YSLEER. Trimming stripped 4 bases from V and 14 bases from J, with 24 bases between. The CDR3 sequence: CASSPSAGTRLGTLHF. The CDR3 coding sequence is TGCGCCAGCAGCCCCTCGGCCGGGACCCGCTTGGGGACCCTCCACTTT.

CDR3 sequence reads: CASSLEGQPQHF. The CDR3 DNA follows: TGTGCCAGCAGCCTTGAGGGTCAGCCCCAGCATTTT. V usage is TRBV7-9 and J usage is TRBJ1-5, with D uncertain. The germline CDR1 and CDR2 sequences are SEHNR and FQNEAQ (reference sequence). Trimming left V 5 bases short and J 6 bases short, with 8 bases between. The CDR3 consists of 12 residues. The variable domain in full, with the rest retrieved from reference TRBV7-9 and TRBJ1-5, is DTGVSQNPRHKITKRGQNVTFRCDPISEHNRLYWYRQTLGQGPEFLTYFQNEAQLEKSRLLSDRFSAERPKGSFSTLEIQRTEQGDSAMYLCASSLEGQPQHFGDGTRLSIL.